These 17 T cell receptor beta chains originate from one sample sequenced in a study of a mutant IDH1 vaccine in newly diagnosed glioma. Produced via immunoSEQ multiplex PCR; TCRdb's table is partial and in-frame only. The data contain around 100,000 clones, roughly 90% of them singletons. Time point in this sample: week 11, during vaccination. Doses consisted of 300 ug of mutant IDH1 20-mer peptide each, paired with topical imiquimod. These TCRs are of unknown antigen specificity. The sample consisted of PBMCs, taken from a glioma patient whose treatment included an IDH1 peptide vaccine. The source is a woman aged 50 to 60 with glioma.

The chain joins TRBV27 to TRBJ1-3; the D is unclear. The V and J ends lost 6 bases and 0 bases respectively, with 6 bases between them. Germline-derived CDR1 and CDR2 are MNHEY and SMNVEV (reference sequence). The CDR3 runs 13 residues. CDR3 DNA: TGTGCCAGCAGAGTGAGCTCTGGAAACACCATATATTTT. Protein: CASRVSSGNTIYF.

The table lists this clone with a few counts. This rearrangement joins TRBV28 to TRBJ1-4; 10 bases fit TRBD1. CDR3 size: 17 residues. The junction had 10 bases not matched to a gene; V was cut back by 2 bases and J by 7 bases. In germline, CDR1 is MDHEN, CDR2 SYDVKM. The CDR3 sequence: CASSLRQGARVGEKLFF. The CDR3, as DNA: TGTGCCAGCAGTTTACGACAGGGGGCGCGTGTAGGTGAAAAACTGTTTTTT.

This clone showed up just once. V usage is TRBV30 and J usage is TRBJ2-1; D assignment may be TRBD1 or TRBD2 (5 bases each). Per germline, CDR1 GTSNPN and CDR2 SVGIG (reference sequence). V gave up 4 bases and J gave up 4 bases, with 17 bases separating them. CDR3 length equals 15 residues. CDR3 region: CAWTIGTPAYNEQFF. The CDR3 region has the DNA TGTGCCTGGACTATAGGGACCCCCGCTTACAATGAGCAGTTCTTC.

The genes are TRBV10-2 and TRBJ2-3; 11 bases map to TRBD2. Losses at the gene ends were 3 bases for V and 4 bases for J; bases not matched to a gene: 6. CDR3 length: 16 residues. CDR1 and CDR2 (germline): WSHSY, SAAADI. This chain's CDR3 is CASSDILAGVADTQYF. CDR3 nucleotide sequence: TGCGCCAGCAGTGATATACTAGCGGGAGTGGCAGATACGCAGTATTTT.

This clone was found a few times. The J gene is TRBJ2-3, the V gene TRBV10-1; the match to TRBD2 covers 14 bases. The trim removed 5 bases at V and 6 bases at J, leaving 1 base unmatched. CDR1 WNHNN and CDR2 SYGVQD come from the germline V gene (reference sequence). This CDR3 is 14 amino acids long. The CDR3 here is CASSRTSGRDTQYF. CDR3 in DNA: TGCGCCAGCAGTCGGACTAGCGGGAGGGATACGCAGTATTTT.

The gene calls are TRBV30 and TRBJ1-4; D is perhaps TRBD1 (6 bases). CDR1 GTSNPN and CDR2 SVGIG come from the germline V gene (reference sequence). V was clipped by 4 bases and J by 5 bases, with 8 bases between them. The CDR3 contains 12 residues. The DNA for the CDR3 is TGTGCCTGGACAGGGGTAAATGAAAAACTGTTTTTT. Translation: CAWTGVNEKLFF.

The CDR3 DNA reads TGCAGCGTTAGGACAGACACAGATACGCAGTATTTT. This gives the protein CSVRTDTDTQYF. V gene TRBV29-1 combines with J gene TRBJ2-3, with TRBD1 as a possible D gene (6 bases). CDR1 SQVTM and CDR2 ANQGSEA come from the germline V gene. CDR3 length equals 12 residues. Trimming removed 5 bases from V and 2 bases from J, with 8 bases in between.

About this clone: The sample holds other DNA sequences that translate to the same CDR3. The chain couples TRBV5-1 to TRBJ1-1, with TRBD1 identical over 7 bases. Germline V gene data show CDR1 as SGHRS and CDR2 as YFSETQ. V shed 3 bases and J 1 base; nucleotides not matched to a gene: 3. The CDR3 is 14 residues long. The CDR3 sequence is CASSYQGGNTEAFF. CDR3 in DNA: TGCGCCAGCAGCTATCAGGGGGGGAACACTGAAGCTTTCTTT.

The chain joins TRBV4-2 to TRBJ2-5, with 7 bases identical to TRBD1. This CDR3 comprises 12 residues. The V gene end was trimmed by 4 bases and the J gene end by 5 bases; junction bases not matched to a gene: 1. From germline, CDR1 is LGHNA and CDR2 YNFKEQ. Here the CDR3 reads CASSLRGETQYF. As DNA, the CDR3 is TGTGCCAGCAGCCTCAGGGGGGAGACCCAGTACTTC.

The chain joins TRBV4-1 to TRBJ2-5; D is undetermined. The DNA matches TRBJ2-7 better at its end, which makes the J call doubtful. CDR1 is MGHRA and CDR2 is YSYEKL in the germline V gene. The CDR3 extends over 13 amino acids. The CDR3, as DNA: TGCGCCAGCAGCCAAGACCCCCTTTACGAGCAGTACTTC. It translates to CASSQDPLYEQYF.

Only one count was recorded for this clone. The J gene is TRBJ2-5, the V gene TRBV10-3; D is possibly TRBD1 (6 bases). The CDR3 totals 14 residues. Germline CDR1 and CDR2: ENHRY and SYGVKD. The V gene lost 3 bases and the J gene lost 1 base, with 9 bases spanning the gap. This CDR3 is CAISDDRFQETQYF. As DNA, the CDR3 is TGTGCCATCAGTGACGACAGGTTCCAAGAGACCCAGTACTTC.

The V call is TRBV29-1, the J call TRBJ1-6, with 7 bases fitting TRBD1. The CDR3 spans 13 residues. Germline assignment: CDR1 SQVTM and CDR2 ANQGSEA. Trimming removed 4 bases from V and 7 bases from J; junction bases left unmatched: 4. The CDR3: CSVATGENSPLHF. The CDR3 DNA is TGCAGCGTTGCCACAGGGGAAAATTCACCCCTCCACTTT.

The sample holds one count of this clone. The V and J genes are TRBV27 and TRBJ2-5, with 10 nucleotides matching TRBD2. The closer fit of TRBJ2-7 to the DNA end suggests the J call may be wrong. CDR3 length equals 15 residues. Looked up from germline, CDR1 is MNHEY and CDR2 is SMNVEV (reference sequence). The CDR3 DNA is TGTGCCAGCAGTTTCCGGACTAGCGGAGCCTACGAGCAGTACTTC. It codes for CASSFRTSGAYEQYF.

The rearrangement uses TRBV5-4 and TRBJ2-3; 11 nucleotides match TRBD2. Germline assignment: CDR1 SGHNT and CDR2 YYREEE (reference sequence). This CDR3 comprises 17 residues. V was pared by 3 bases and J by 6 bases, with 12 bases of the junction left unmatched. CDR3 protein: CASSSGLAATGGDTQYF. CDR3 bases: TGTGCCAGCAGCTCGGGACTAGCGGCAACCGGTGGGGATACGCAGTATTTT.

The chain couples TRBV7-9 to TRBJ2-3, with unresolved D. The CDR3 has 15 residues. V gave up 3 bases and J gave up 0 bases, with 10 bases separating them. The V gene's germline CDR1 is SEHNR and CDR2 FQNEAQ (reference sequence). The CDR3 spells CASSLQPSSTDTQYF. CDR3 bases: TGTGCCAGCAGCTTGCAGCCGTCTAGCACAGATACGCAGTATTTT.

The chain recombines TRBV10-3 with TRBJ2-7, with a possible D match to TRBD1 (5 bases). The CDR3 loop spans 12 amino acids. CDR1 and CDR2 from the germline V gene are ENHRY and SYGVKD. Trimming took off 6 bases at V and 5 bases at J, with 11 bases between the two ends. This chain's CDR3 is CAIRGATNEQYF. Here the CDR3 DNA reads TGTGCCATCAGAGGGGCTACTAACGAGCAGTACTTC.

The gene calls are TRBV27 and TRBJ1-5, with 8 bases matching TRBD1. CDR1 is MNHEY, CDR2 SMNVEV, per germline (reference sequence). CDR3 length: 16 amino acids. V was pared by 3 bases and J by 3 bases, with 7 bases of the junction left unmatched. The CDR3, as DNA: TGTGCCAGCAGTTTTGGTTCAGGGGGCTTCAATCAGCCCCAGCATTTT. Amino acid sequence: CASSFGSGGFNQPQHF.